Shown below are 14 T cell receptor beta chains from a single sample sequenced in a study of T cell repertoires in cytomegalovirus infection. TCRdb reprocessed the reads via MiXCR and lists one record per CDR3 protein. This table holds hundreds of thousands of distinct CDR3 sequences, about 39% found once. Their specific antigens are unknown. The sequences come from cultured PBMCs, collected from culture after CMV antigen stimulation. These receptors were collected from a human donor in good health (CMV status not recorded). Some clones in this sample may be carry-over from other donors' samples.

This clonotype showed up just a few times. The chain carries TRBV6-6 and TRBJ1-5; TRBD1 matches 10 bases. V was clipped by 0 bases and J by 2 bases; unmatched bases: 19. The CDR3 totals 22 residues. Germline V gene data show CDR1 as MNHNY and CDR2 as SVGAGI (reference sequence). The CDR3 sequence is CASSYSFLLRTGGKGGNQPQHF. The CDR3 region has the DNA TGTGCCAGCAGTTACTCTTTCCTTTTGAGGACAGGGGGTAAAGGAGGCAATCAGCCCCAGCATTTT.

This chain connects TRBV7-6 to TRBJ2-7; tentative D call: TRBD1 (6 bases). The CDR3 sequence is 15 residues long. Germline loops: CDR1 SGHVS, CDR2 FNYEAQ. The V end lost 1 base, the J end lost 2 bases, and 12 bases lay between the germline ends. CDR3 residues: CASSLGPDSTYEQYF. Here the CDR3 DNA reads TGTGCCAGCAGCTTAGGCCCGGACAGTACCTACGAGCAGTACTTC.

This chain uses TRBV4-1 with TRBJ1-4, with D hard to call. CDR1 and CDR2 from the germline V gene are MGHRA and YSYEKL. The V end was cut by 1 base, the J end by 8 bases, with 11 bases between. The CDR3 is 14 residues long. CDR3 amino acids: CASSQAPPYEKLFF. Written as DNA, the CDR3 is TGCGCCAGCAGCCAAGCGCCCCCGTACGAAAAACTGTTTTTT.

CDR3 in amino acids: CASSSTSGTHNEQFF. The DNA of the CDR3 is TGTGCCAGCAGCTCGACTAGCGGGACTCACAATGAGCAGTTCTTC. The rearrangement joins TRBV12-3 or TRBV12-4 to TRBJ2-1; 11 bases align to TRBD2. The V and J ends lost 6 bases and 5 bases, in that order; junction bases with no gene match: 6. This CDR3 spans 15 amino acids.

CDR3 sequence reads: CASSEVAGGRQFF. DNA of the CDR3: TGTGCCAGCAGTGAGGTAGCGGGGGGCCGGCAGTTCTTC. The chain links TRBV6-2 or TRBV6-3 to TRBJ2-1; 10 bases are shared with TRBD2. Germline lookup yields CDR1 MNHEY and CDR2 SVGEGT. The ends lost 5 bases at V and 12 bases at J; junction bases unmatched: 7. This CDR3 is built from 13 residues.

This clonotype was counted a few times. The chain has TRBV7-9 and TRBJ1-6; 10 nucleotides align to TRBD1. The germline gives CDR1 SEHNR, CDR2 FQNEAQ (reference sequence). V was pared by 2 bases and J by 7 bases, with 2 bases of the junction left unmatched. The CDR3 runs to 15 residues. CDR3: CASSLRQGANSPLHF. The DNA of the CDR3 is TGTGCCAGCAGCTTAAGACAGGGGGCCAATTCACCCCTCCACTTT. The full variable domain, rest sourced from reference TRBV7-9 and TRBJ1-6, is DTGVSQNPRHKITKRGQNVTFRCDPISEHNRLYWYRQTLGQGPEFLTYFQNEAQLEKSRLLSDRFSAERPKGSFSTLEIQRTEQGDSAMYLCASSLRQGANSPLHFGNGTRLTVT.

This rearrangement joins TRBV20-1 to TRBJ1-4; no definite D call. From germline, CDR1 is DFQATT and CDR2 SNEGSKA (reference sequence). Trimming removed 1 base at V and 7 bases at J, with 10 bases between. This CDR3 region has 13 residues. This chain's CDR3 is CSARGGRGEKLFF. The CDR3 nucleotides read TGCAGTGCTAGAGGAGGGCGGGGTGAAAAACTGTTTTTT.

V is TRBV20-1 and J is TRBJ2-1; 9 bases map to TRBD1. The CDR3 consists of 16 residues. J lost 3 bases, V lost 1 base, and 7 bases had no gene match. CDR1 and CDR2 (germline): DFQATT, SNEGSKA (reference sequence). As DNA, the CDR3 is TGCAGTGCTAGAGGTGGACAGGGGAACAACTACAATGAGCAGTTCTTC. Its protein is CSARGGQGNNYNEQFF.

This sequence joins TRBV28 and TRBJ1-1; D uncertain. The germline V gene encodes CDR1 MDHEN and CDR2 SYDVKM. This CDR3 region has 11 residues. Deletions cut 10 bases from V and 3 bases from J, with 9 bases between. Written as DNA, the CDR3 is TGTGCCACCAGGAGGTACACTGAAGCTTTCTTT. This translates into CATRRYTEAFF.

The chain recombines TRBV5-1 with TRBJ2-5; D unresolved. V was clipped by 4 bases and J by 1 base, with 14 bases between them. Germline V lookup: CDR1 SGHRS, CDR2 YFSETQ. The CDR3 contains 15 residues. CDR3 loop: CASSTPFAAQETQYF. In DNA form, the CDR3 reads TGCGCCAGCAGCACTCCCTTTGCGGCCCAAGAGACCCAGTACTTC.

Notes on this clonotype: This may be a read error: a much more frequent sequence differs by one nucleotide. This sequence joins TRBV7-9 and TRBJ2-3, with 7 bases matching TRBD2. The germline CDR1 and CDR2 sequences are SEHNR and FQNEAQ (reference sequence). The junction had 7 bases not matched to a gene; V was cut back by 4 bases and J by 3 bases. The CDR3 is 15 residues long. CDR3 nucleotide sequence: TGTGCCAGCAGCTGGACTAGAGGGAGTACAGATACGCAGTATTTT. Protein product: CASSWTRGSTDTQYF.

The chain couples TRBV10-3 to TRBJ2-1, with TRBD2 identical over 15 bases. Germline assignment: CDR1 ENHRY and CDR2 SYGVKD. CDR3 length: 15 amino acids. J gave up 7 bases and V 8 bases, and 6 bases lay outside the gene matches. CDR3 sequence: CAIRGGTSGGNEQFF. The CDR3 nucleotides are TGTGCCATCCGAGGAGGGACTAGCGGGGGGAATGAGCAGTTCTTC.

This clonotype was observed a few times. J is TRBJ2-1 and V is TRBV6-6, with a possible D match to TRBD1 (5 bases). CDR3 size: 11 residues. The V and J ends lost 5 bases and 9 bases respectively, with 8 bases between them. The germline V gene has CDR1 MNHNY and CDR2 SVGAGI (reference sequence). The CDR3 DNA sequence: TGTGCCAGCAGTGTAAGGGGTGAGCAGTTCTTC. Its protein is CASSVRGEQFF.

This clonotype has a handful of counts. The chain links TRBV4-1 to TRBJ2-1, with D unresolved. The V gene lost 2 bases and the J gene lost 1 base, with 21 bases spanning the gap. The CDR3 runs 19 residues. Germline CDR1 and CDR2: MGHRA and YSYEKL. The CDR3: CASSQTISSGNPSYNEQFF. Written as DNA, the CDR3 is TGCGCCAGCAGCCAAACTATATCCTCCGGTAACCCGTCCTACAATGAGCAGTTCTTC.